This T cell receptor beta chain was recorded in a study of cytomegalovirus exposure and HLA in healthy donors. The PCR ran on 60 Vbeta and 13 Jbeta primers. Method: immunoSEQ multiplex PCR; TCRdb's copy keeps in-frame clones and lacks some. Among 130,000 or so clones listed, around four fifths were seen once. CDR3 length: 14 amino acids. Germline values: CDR1 SEHNR, CDR2 FQNEAQ (reference sequence). The V gene lost 3 bases and the J gene lost 6 bases, with 15 bases spanning the gap. This sequence was found in a female donor in good health and CMV-seronegative. The source material was PBMCs. This chain joins TRBV7-9 and TRBJ2-7; a possible D gene is TRBD2 (6 bases). In nucleotides, the CDR3 is TGTGCCAGCAGCTTGGACGGGGGACCTCTCGAGCAGTACTTC. Protein sequence: CASSLDGGPLEQYF.